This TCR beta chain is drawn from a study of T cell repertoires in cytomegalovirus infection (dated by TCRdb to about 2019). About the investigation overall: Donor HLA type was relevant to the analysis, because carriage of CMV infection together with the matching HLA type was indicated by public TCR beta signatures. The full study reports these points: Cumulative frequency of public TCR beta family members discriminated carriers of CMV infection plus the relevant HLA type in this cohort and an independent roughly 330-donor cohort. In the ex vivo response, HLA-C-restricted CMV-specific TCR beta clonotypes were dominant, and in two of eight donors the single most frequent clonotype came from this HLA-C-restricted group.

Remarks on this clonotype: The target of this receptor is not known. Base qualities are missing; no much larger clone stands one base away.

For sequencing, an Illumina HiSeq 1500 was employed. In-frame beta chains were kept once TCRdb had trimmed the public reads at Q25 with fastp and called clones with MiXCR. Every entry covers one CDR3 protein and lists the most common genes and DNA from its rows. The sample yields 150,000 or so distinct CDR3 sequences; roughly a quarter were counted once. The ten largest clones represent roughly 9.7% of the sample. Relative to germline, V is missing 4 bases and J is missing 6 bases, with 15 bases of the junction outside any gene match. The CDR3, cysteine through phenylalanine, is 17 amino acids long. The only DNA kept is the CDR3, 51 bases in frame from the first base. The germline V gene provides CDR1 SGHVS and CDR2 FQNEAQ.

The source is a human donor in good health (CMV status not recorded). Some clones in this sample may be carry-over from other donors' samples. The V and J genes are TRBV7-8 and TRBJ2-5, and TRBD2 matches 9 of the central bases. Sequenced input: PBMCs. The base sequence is TGTGCCAGCAGCTGGGGGGGGGGGACTAGCAACGTCCAGACCCAGTACTTC. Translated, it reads CASSWGGGTSNVQTQYF.